What follows are 7 T cell receptor beta chains derived from one specimen sequenced in a study of cytomegalovirus exposure and HLA in healthy donors. With 60 Vbeta and 13 Jbeta primers, the PCR was carried out. Measured with immunoSEQ multiplex PCR; TCRdb has only the in-frame clones, and not every one. The sample lists roughly 100,000 clones, about four fifths seen once, with around 1.3% in the top ten. Sample: PBMCs. The receptors shown here come from a man between 40 and 49 years old in good health and CMV-seronegative.

This clone was recorded a few times. The chain carries TRBV6-5 and TRBJ1-4, with D possibly matching TRBD1 (5 bases). V was pared by 10 bases and J by 7 bases, with 10 bases between. The CDR3 length is 11 residues. Germline V gene sequence: CDR1 MNHEY, CDR2 SVGAGI. The chain's CDR3 is CATFQGEKLFF. As DNA, the CDR3 is TGTGCCACCTTCCAGGGTGAAAAACTGTTTTTT.

This clone was observed a single time. The DNA of the CDR3 is TGCGCCAGCAGCTATTTAGCGGGAGGCCTCAATGAGCAGTTCTTC. It specifies CASSYLAGGLNEQFF. The chain joins TRBV4-1 to TRBJ2-1, with 10 bases aligning to TRBD2. Germline CDR1 and CDR2: MGHRA and YSYEKL. V trimming: 5 bases; J trimming: 6 bases; junction bases outside the gene matches: 7. This CDR3 is built from 15 residues.

The chain uses TRBV6-1 and TRBJ2-2; 7 bases match TRBD1. The CDR3 spans 14 residues. The germline gives CDR1 MNHNS, CDR2 SASEGT. V trimming: 6 bases; J trimming: 5 bases; junction bases outside the gene matches: 6. The CDR3 coding sequence is TGTGCCAGCAGCCGAGACAGGGATACCGGGGAGCTGTTTTTT. This encodes CASSRDRDTGELFF.

This clone was detected a few times. DNA for the CDR3: TGCGCCAGCAGTGTGTCTAGCGGGATCTCAGATACGCAGTATTTT. Residues: CASSVSSGISDTQYF. This sequence joins TRBV10-2 and TRBJ2-3; 9 positions match TRBD2. The CDR3 runs 15 residues. CDR1 is WSHSY, CDR2 SAAADI, per germline. V was pared by 4 bases and J by 4 bases, with 6 bases of the junction left unmatched.

The chain couples TRBV19 to TRBJ2-7; 7 bases align to TRBD2. The CDR3 is 16 amino acids. CDR1 and CDR2 from the germline V gene are LNHDA and SQIVND (reference sequence). The trim removed 5 bases at V and 6 bases at J, leaving 16 bases unmatched. The CDR3 DNA sequence: TGTGCCAGTAGTTTTAGGAGGGGACTACCTAATGCCGAGCAGTACTTC. This gives the protein CASSFRRGLPNAEQYF.

The V gene is TRBV18, the J gene TRBJ1-2; D ambiguous. CDR1 and CDR2 (germline): KGHSH, LQKENI. The CDR3 is 11 residues long. V was clipped by 5 bases and J by 8 bases, with 9 bases between them. CDR3 nucleotide sequence: TGTGCCAGCTCATCACAGCGGGGCTACACCTTC. Residues: CASSSQRGYTF.

Details on this clone: Here the CDR3 omits its conserved ending phenylalanine or tryptophan, so a read error is the likely source. The V call is TRBV10-2, the J call TRBJ1-2; D possibly corresponds to TRBD1 (6 bases). CDR1 WSHSY and CDR2 SAAADI come from the germline V gene. V lost 3 bases to trimming and J lost 6 bases, with 11 bases between them. The CDR3 is made up of 13 amino acids. CDR3 sequence reads: CASSEGQTDGYTL. As DNA, the CDR3 is TGCGCCAGCAGTGAAGGACAGACTGATGGCTACACCCTC.